This T cell receptor (beta chain) was captured by sequencing in a study of beta chain features in type 1 diabetes. As concerns this clone: Its antigen remains unidentified.

Study results and caveats: PCR, the amplification step, might favor shorter templates, equally in patients and controls. Sampled from patients, naive, central memory and Treg TCRB repertoires appeared more similar than those sampled from healthy donors. VDJ junctions in type 1 diabetes patients carried more deletions and fewer insertions. Type 1 diabetes patients showed a moderate but significant shortening of TCRB CDR3s in all four CD4+ subsets.

Per germline, CDR1 KGHSH and CDR2 LQKENI. There are 15 residues in the CDR3. The V end was cut by 1 base, the J end by 4 bases, with 11 bases between. Expressed TCRB transcripts were sequenced, since all the RNA that had been isolated was reverse transcribed. Profiling relied on immunoSEQ multiplex PCR, and the TCRdb table lists in-frame clones only, not all of them. The table shows around 250,000 clones, with more than 11% occurring only once. This chain joins TRBV18 and TRBJ2-1; D perhaps matches TRBD2 (6 bases). The sequence came from a young man with type 1 diabetes. The sequencing input was naive CD4+ T cells from blood. The CDR3 sequence: CASSPQRERYNEQFF. The CDR3 nucleotides are TGTGCCAGCTCACCACAACGGGAGCGGTACAATGAGCAGTTCTTC.